This TCR beta chain came from a study of T cells after yellow fever vaccination. From germline, CDR1 is SNHLY and CDR2 FYNNEI. This CDR3 spans 18 amino acids. The V segment lost 7 bases and the J segment 6 bases; nucleotides outside the gene matches: 19. This clonotype was counted between two and nine times. TCRdb analysed the 5' RACE reads with MiXCR anew, one entry per CDR3 protein. The table records around 63,000 distinct CDR3 sequences, approximately 8% of them present only once. This chain joins TRBV2 and TRBJ2-1, with 9 nucleotides matching TRBD2. The receptor was isolated from a man aged 30 to 39 who received the YFV17D yellow fever vaccine. This specimen consisted of CD8+ T cells sorted from PBMCs, obtained 15 days after the yellow fever booster vaccination. DNA for the CDR3: TGTGCCAGCATTCCACTAGCGGGCACCCTGGGAGGCCCCAATGAGCAGTTCTTC. As protein: CASIPLAGTLGGPNEQFF. The whole variable domain, filled in from reference TRBV2 and TRBJ2-1, reads EPEVTQTPSHQVTQMGQEVILRCVPISNHLYFYWYRQILGQKVEFLVSFYNNEISEKSEIFDDQFSVERPDGSNFTLKIRSTKLEDSAMYFCASIPLAGTLGGPNEQFFGPGTRLTVL.